This T cell receptor (beta chain) was identified in a study of blood T cell repertoires in COVID-19. The wider study: Samples taken during acute and convalescent COVID-19 were collected in the United States, Italy and Spain. PBMCs, B-cell-depleted T cells, or T cells provided the cDNA or gDNA that made up the material.

Source study methods: How many nucleated cells were present was estimated from reference gene primer amplification. Using immunoSEQ multiplex PCR, the repertoire was profiled, and TCRdb retains in-frame clones only, with some absent. V and J calls and clone size are as listed in that table; D and trimming were resolved from the DNA. The sample lists around 88,000 clones, around 85% occurring once. Germline assignment: CDR1 KGHDR and CDR2 SFDVKD. The CDR3 consists of 14 residues. V shed 7 bases and J shed 3 bases, with 13 bases lying between them. The origin of this receptor is a man in his fifties or sixties with acute or convalescent COVID-19. The sequencing input was peripheral blood. V usage is TRBV24-1 and J usage is TRBJ2-3, with TRBD1 as a possible D gene (5 bases). CDR3 in amino acids: CATSNQGWTDTQYF. The DNA of the CDR3 is TGTGCCACCAGCAACCAGGGATGGACAGATACGCAGTATTTT.